Below are 5 T cell receptor beta chains sequenced from a single sample in a study of molecular identifiers for immune sequencing clone quantification. Each CDR3 protein is one row after TCRdb ran MiXCR on the PCR reads. Of over 550,000 distinct CDR3 sequences in the sample, around 25% were seen once. What was sequenced was naive CD8+ T cells from blood, with Jurkat cell RNA spiked in. Described subset: FACS-sorted CD8+CD4-CCR7+CD45RA+ naive T cells. The source is a human donor in good health. Some libraries in this study had Jurkat cell RNA spiked in.

Of note for this clonotype: The germline gene is not matched at one end of the junction; a read error may be the cause. The genes are TRBV5-1 and TRBJ1-1; TRBD1 is a possible D gene (6 bases). The CDR3 has 14 residues. The germline CDR1 and CDR2 sequences are SGHRS and YFSETQ. The CDR3 region is CVSSLGWGQTEAFF. CDR3 nucleotide sequence: TGCGTCAGCAGCTTGGGGTGGGGGCAAACTGAAGCTTTCTTT.

This clonotype was seen a handful of times. V is TRBV12-3 or TRBV12-4 and J is TRBJ2-7; D may correspond to TRBD1 or TRBD2 (5 bases each). V was trimmed by 1 base and J by 2 bases, leaving 12 bases between them. The CDR3 runs to 15 residues. The CDR3 here is CASSLGDPLTYEQYF. CDR3 bases: TGTGCCAGCAGTTTAGGGGACCCTTTAACCTACGAGCAGTACTTC.

In this sample, this clonotype turned up a few times. The chain joins TRBV2 to TRBJ2-3; 8 bases line up with TRBD2. CDR3 size: 18 residues. Germline V lookup: CDR1 SNHLY, CDR2 FYNNEI. V lost 4 bases and J lost 2; bases outside the gene matches: 14. The CDR3 here is CASSVIIGRTSYTDTQYF. For the CDR3, the DNA is TGTGCCAGCAGTGTTATTATCGGGCGGACTAGCTACACAGATACGCAGTATTTT.

This clonotype was observed a handful of times. CDR3 sequence (DNA): TGTGCCAGCAGTTACTCGAACGTTGGGGGAAATTCACCCCTCCACTTT. Translated, it gives CASSYSNVGGNSPLHF. This chain connects TRBV6-5 to TRBJ1-6; tentative D call: TRBD1 (5 bases). Deletions cut 0 bases from V and 7 bases from J, with 13 bases between. The CDR3 runs to 16 residues. Per germline, CDR1 MNHEY and CDR2 SVGAGI.

This clonotype was detected many times. The chain combines TRBV6-1 with TRBJ1-2; unclear D gene. CDR3 length: 14 amino acids. The V end was cut by 2 bases, the J end by 5 bases, with 12 bases between. Germline CDR1 is MNHNS and CDR2 is SASEGT. The CDR3: CASSEYENYYGYTF. The CDR3 nucleotides are TGTGCCAGCAGTGAATATGAGAATTATTATGGCTACACCTTC.